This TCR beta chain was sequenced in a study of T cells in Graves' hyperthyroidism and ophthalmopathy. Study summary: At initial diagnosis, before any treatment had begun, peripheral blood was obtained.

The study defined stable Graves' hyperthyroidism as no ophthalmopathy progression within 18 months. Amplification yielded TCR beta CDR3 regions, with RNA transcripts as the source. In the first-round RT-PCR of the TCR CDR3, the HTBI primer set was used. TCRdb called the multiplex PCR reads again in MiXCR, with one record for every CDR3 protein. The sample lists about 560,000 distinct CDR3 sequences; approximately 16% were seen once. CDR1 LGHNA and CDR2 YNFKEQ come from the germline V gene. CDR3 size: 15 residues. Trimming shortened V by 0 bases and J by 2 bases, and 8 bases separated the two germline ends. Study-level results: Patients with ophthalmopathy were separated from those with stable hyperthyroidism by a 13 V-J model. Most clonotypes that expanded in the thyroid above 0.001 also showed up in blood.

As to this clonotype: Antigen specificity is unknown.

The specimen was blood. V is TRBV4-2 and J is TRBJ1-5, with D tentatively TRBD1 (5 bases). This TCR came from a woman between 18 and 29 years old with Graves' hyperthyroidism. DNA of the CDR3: TGTGCCAGCAGCCAAGACAGGGTTGGCAATCAGCCCCAGCATTTT. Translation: CASSQDRVGNQPQHF.